This is a list of T cell receptor beta chains from one sample in a study of shared clonotypes between healthy human individuals. Some clones are missing from TCRdb's copy, which holds only in-frame ones; the method was immunoSEQ multiplex PCR. The table has about 600,000 clones, around 76% seen once; the top ten hold more than 10%. The sequencing input was PBMCs. Every receptor here comes from a woman between 40 and 50 years old in good health. Some clones in this sample may be carry-over from other donors' samples. CDR3s leave out the opening cysteine and the closing phenylalanine or tryptophan. A D gene is named only where the DNA matches it firmly.

TRBV10-3,TRBJ2-3,-,AISESSERGGTDTQY
TRBV4-2,TRBJ1-4,TRBD1,ASSIDRGGTNEKLF
TRBV5-6,TRBJ2-3,TRBD2,ASSLAVAGGFADTQY
TRBV7-2,TRBJ2-3,TRBD2,ASSSEPSGSKGDTQY
TRBV6-5,TRBJ1-5,-,ASSQTSRGNQPQH
TRBV6-5,TRBJ1-1,-,ASSQQGFGTEAF
TRBV30,TRBJ1-2,-,AWRPPGDGYT
TRBV6-1,TRBJ2-3,-,ASSFRTDTQY
TRBV5-6,TRBJ2-7,-,ASSLLGRNPYEQY
TRBV28,TRBJ1-2,TRBD1,ASYPPGQVEGYT
TRBV10-3,TRBJ2-3,-,AIMSAGDTQY
TRBV27,TRBJ1-2,TRBD1,ASSLSGQVNYGYT
TRBV5-1,TRBJ2-7,TRBD1,ASSFLDRANYEQY
TRBV4-2,TRBJ1-5,TRBD1,ASSQPGTAWPQH
TRBV28,TRBJ1-5,-,ASTSDPFNQPQH
TRBV11-2,TRBJ2-7,-,ASSLEAPYEQY
TRBV5-1,TRBJ2-1,TRBD1,ASSFDVDRGPANEQF
TRBV18,TRBJ2-7,-,ASSSFVAYEQY
TRBV19,TRBJ1-5,TRBD1,ASSFQGAGLYQPQH
TRBV4-1,TRBJ2-1,-,ASSRIEGNEQF
TRBV30,TRBJ1-5,-,AWSWRDNQPQH
TRBV11-2,TRBJ2-1,-,ASSFGRVVLVGTDEQF
TRBV27,TRBJ1-1,-,ASSSLRATEAF
TRBV28,TRBJ1-5,-,ASSLGGYGNQPQH
TRBV28,TRBJ2-3,TRBD2,ASSFLAGLTQY
TRBV5-8,TRBJ2-7,TRBD2,ASSSSGGRGSEQY
TRBV30,TRBJ2-1,-,AWKRTGIFGQF
TRBV30,TRBJ2-7,TRBD2,AWRPGGGGSYEQY
TRBV7-6,TRBJ2-1,TRBD2,ASSFRGRGDYNEQF
TRBV5-6,TRBJ1-3,-,ASSHIREASGNTIY
TRBV5-4,TRBJ1-1,-,ASSARQVGNTEAF
TRBV29-1,TRBJ2-7,TRBD2,SGRLAGAGEQY
TRBV29-1,TRBJ2-3,-,SVGTAGGFTDTQY
TRBV2,TRBJ2-5,-,ASSPSGSWETQY
TRBV30,TRBJ2-7,-,AWTPPLGGSYEQY
TRBV7-6,TRBJ1-3,-,ASSHGTVSSGNTIY
TRBV18,TRBJ2-5,TRBD2,ASSPRQAGVGETQY
TRBV4-1,TRBJ1-4,-,ASSRTVGNEKLF
TRBV30,TRBJ2-1,TRBD1,AWSRGRLGQGSMNEQF
TRBV4-2,TRBJ2-4,-,ASSPRGSWGIQY
TRBV19,TRBJ2-3,TRBD2,ASNRLAGGADTQY
TRBV28,TRBJ2-7,-,ASARFGQGSYEQY
TRBV30,TRBJ2-1,TRBD2,AWSVVFPLAGGPSEQF
TRBV30,TRBJ1-1,-,AWSGRGQMNTEAF
TRBV5-3,TRBJ1-4,-,ARSNGTPNEKLF
TRBV7-9,TRBJ2-2,TRBD1,ASSATGGFAGELF
TRBV15,TRBJ2-2,-,ATSRGAGGNTGELF
TRBV7-9,TRBJ2-7,TRBD2,ASSPISSGRNYSSYEQY
TRBV7-6,TRBJ2-1,-,ASSSFSYNEQF
TRBV19,TRBJ2-7,-,ASSSSTGPSYEQY